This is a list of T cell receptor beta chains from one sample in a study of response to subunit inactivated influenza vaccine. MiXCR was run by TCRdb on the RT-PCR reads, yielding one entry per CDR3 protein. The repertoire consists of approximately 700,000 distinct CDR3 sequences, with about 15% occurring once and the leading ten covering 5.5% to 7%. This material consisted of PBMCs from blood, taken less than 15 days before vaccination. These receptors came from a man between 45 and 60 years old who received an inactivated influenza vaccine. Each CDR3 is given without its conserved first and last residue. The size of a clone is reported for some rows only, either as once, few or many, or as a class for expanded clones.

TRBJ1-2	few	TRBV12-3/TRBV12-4	ASSLAGVRYGYT
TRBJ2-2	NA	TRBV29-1	SVAGTGGTGELF
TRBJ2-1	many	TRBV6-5	ASSPDSNEQF
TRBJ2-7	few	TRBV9	ASSVGQGGTLEQY
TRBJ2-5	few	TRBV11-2	ASTPSRGIGETQY
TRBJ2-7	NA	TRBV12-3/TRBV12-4	ASSFFRAYEQY
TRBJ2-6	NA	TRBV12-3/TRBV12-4	ASSSTSGGAAGANVLT
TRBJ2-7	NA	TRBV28	ASSFSGTGSYEQY
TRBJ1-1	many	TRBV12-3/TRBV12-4	ASSFRGEAF
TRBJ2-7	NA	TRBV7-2	ASSLEDRAPYEQY
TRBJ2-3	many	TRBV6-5	ASSYGLYTDTQY
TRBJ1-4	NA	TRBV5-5	ASSLGSSGGGEKLF
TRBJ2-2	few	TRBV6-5	ASSYQGNTGELF
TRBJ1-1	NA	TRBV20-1	SATRTRNINTEAF
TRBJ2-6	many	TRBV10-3	AISDKGSGANVLT
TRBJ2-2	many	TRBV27	ASSPTFRGAGELF
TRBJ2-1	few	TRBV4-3	ASSQWSGTLNEQF
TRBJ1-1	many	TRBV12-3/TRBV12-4	ASSFSQATEAF
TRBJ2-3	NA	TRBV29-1	SLSRGPGDTQY
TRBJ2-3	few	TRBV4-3	ASSQERGATDTQY
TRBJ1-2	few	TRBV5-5	ASSLGTGYYGYT
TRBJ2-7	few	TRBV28	ASSFSSGSPNPYEQY
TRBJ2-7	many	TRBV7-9	ASSQIPYEQY
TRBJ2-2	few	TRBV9	ASSVGSSLSTGELF
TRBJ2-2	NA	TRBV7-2	ASSIGRSPPGELF
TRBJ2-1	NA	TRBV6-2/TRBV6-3	ASSYSGTYNEQF
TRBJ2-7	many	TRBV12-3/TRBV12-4	ASSLFPGGPYEQY
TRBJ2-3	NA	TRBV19	ASTTLLDVDTQY
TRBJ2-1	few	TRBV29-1	SVDVPFSGRAGNEQF
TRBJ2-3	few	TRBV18	ASSVGRADTQY
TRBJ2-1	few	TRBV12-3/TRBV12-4	ASSFREAGFQF
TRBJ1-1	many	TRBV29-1	SAGSYLENTEAF
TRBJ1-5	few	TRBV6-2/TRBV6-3	ASSYRQYNQPQH
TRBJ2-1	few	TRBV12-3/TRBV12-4	ASSLAPSGEGEQF
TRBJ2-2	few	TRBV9	ASSGTSGVTGELF
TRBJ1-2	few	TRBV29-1	SVGTGAFGYGYT
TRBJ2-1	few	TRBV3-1	ASSEQGEQF
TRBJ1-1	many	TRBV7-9	ASSHYTEAF
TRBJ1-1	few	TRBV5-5	ASTTGSWEAF
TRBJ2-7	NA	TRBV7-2	ASSLRSSGRDEQY
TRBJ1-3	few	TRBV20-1	SPSGPGAGNTIY
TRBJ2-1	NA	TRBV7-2	ASSFGGTGFYREQF
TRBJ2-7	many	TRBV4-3	ASSQEEQRWGEASYEQY
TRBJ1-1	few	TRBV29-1	SVGHRGDTEAF
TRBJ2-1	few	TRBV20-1	SARPDIRSYNEQF
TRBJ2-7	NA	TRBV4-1	ASSQEAGPYEQY
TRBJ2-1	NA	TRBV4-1	ASSQGGRPSYNEQF